The present entry profiles one T cell receptor beta chain with its context. The data are from a study of memory CD4+ T cells and cytomegalovirus serostatus. Original data processing: After removing out-of-frame reads, around 2 million distinct TCRbeta sequences remained. Repertoires were generated with immunoSEQ multiplex PCR, while TCRdb's copy carries only in-frame clones and drops some. Clone size and V and J calls were adopted from that table, with D and trimming inferred from the DNA. The sample records roughly 28,000 clones, approximately 80% being singletons. The sort gate was single viable CD3+CD4+CD8-CD45RO+ cells for memory CD4+ T cells. This receptor was taken from an adult in good health and CMV-seronegative. The sample was memory CD4+ T cells from blood.

The CDR3 sequence: CASSQVGAGNREKLFF. CDR3 bases: TGCGCCAGCAGCCAGGTGGGAGCTGGAAACCGAGAAAAACTGTTTTTT. This chain links TRBV4-3 with TRBJ1-4; D is unresolved. The CDR3 totals 16 residues. The germline CDR1 and CDR2 sequences are LGHNA and YSLEER. Trimming cost V 3 bases and J 8 bases, with 19 bases left between them.